This T cell receptor beta chain came from a study of spatial heterogeneity in lung cancer. The CDR3 is 15 residues long. Germline V gene lookup returns CDR1 MNHEY and CDR2 SVGAGI. The V end was cut by 0 bases, the J end by 3 bases, with 10 bases between. The sample's time point: sample taken at primary tumor resection. The study sequenced unsorted whole RNA from tumor, nontumor lung or frozen PBMC. TCRdb redid the calling of the 5' RACE reads with MiXCR, one entry per CDR3 protein. The sample lists some 34,000 distinct CDR3 sequences; approximately 7.2% were seen once. Ten or more counts support this clonotype.

V usage is TRBV6-5 and J usage is TRBJ2-3, with D perhaps matching TRBD1 (6 bases). The clonotype originates from a female donor with early-stage non-small cell lung cancer. The sample in question was PBMCs, obtained at surgery. CDR3 amino acids: CASSYSGAGTDTQYF. The CDR3 nucleotides read TGTGCCAGCAGTTACTCGGGGGCTGGGACAGATACGCAGTATTTT.